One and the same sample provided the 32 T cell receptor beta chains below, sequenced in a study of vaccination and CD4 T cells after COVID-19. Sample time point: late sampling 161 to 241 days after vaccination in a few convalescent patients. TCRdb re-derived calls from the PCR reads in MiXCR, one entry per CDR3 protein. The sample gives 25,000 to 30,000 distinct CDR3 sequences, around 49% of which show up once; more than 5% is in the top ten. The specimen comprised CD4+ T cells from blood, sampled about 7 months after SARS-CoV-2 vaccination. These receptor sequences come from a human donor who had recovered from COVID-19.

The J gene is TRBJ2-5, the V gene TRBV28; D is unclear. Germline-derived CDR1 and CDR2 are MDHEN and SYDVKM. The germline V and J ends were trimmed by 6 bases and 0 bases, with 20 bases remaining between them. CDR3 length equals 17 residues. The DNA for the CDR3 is TGTGCCAGCAGCGAAAAGAATTGGTTTCAGTACCAAGAGACCCAGTACTTC. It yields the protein CASSEKNWFQYQETQYF.

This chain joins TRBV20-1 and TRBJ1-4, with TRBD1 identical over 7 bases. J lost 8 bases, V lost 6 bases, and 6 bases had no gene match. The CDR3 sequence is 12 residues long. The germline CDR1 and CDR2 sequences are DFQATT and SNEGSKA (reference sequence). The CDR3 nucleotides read TGCAGTGCAAGACAGGGTTGGGAAAAACTGTTTTTT. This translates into CSARQGWEKLFF.

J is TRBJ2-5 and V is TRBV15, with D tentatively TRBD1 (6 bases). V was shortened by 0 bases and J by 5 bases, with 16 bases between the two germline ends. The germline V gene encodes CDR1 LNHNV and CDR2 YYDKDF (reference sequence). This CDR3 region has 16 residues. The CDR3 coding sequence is TGTGCCACCAGCAGAGATCCGGCAGGGGCGCTCGAGACCCAGTACTTC. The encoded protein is CATSRDPAGALETQYF.

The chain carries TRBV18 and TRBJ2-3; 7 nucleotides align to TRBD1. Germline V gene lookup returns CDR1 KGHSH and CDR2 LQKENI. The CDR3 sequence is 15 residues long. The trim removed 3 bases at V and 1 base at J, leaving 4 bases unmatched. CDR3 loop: CASSPQTGRTDTQYF. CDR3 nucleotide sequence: TGTGCCAGCTCACCTCAGACAGGGCGCACAGATACGCAGTATTTT.

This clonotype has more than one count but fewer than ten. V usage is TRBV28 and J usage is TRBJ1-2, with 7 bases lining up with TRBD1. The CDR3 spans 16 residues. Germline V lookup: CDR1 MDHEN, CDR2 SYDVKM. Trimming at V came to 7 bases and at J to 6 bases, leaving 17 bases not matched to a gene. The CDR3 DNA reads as TGTGCCAGCACCCACCTCCCTAGACAGGGAGGCGATGGCTACACCTTC. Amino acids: CASTHLPRQGGDGYTF.

In nucleotides, the CDR3 is TGTGCCAGCAGTTGGGACAGGGGACGGGGTGAAGCTTTCTTT. Amino acids: CASSWDRGRGEAFF. The chain is built from TRBV6-1 and TRBJ1-1; TRBD1 agrees at 10 bases. The CDR3 is 14 residues long. Germline loops: CDR1 MNHNS, CDR2 SASEGT. V shed 5 bases, J shed 7 bases, and the junction held 7 bases outside the gene matches.

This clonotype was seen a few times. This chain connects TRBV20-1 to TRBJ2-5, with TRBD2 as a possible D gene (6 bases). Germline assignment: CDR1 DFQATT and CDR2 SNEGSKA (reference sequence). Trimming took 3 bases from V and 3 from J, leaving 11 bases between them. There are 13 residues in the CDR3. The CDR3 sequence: CSARVEGKETQYF. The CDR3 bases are TGCAGTGCTAGGGTGGAGGGAAAAGAGACCCAGTACTTC.

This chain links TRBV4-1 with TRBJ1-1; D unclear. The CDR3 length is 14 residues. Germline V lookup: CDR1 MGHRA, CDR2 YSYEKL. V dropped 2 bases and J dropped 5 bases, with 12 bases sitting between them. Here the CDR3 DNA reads TGCGCCAGCAGCCAACCCGCAGGCCTGACTGAAGCTTTCTTT. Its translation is CASSQPAGLTEAFF.

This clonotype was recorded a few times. The DNA of the CDR3 is TGTGCCACCAGTGATCTCTCCGGGGCTAGCGGGACCACAGATACGCAGTATTTT. Protein sequence: CATSDLSGASGTTDTQYF. The J gene is TRBJ2-3, the V gene TRBV24-1; 9 bases align to TRBD2. Germline V CDR1 and CDR2: KGHDR, SFDVKD. The CDR3 length is 18 residues. J gave up 2 bases and V 3 bases, and 11 bases lay outside the gene matches.

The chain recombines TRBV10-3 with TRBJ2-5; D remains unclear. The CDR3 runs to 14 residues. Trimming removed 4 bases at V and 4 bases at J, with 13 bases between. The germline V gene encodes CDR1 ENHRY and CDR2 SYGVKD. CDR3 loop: CAISVGGQSETQYF. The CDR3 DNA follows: TGTGCCATCAGTGTTGGTGGGCAGTCAGAGACCCAGTACTTC.

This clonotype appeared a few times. CDR3 bases: TGTGCCAGCAGTTTGGGGCCAGACTCTGGGGCCAACGTCCTGACTTTC. It encodes CASSLGPDSGANVLTF. J is TRBJ2-6 and V is TRBV28, with a weak D call TRBD1 (5 bases). Germline V gene data show CDR1 as MDHEN and CDR2 as SYDVKM. Trimming took 3 bases from V and 0 from J, leaving 9 bases between them. This CDR3 spans 16 amino acids.

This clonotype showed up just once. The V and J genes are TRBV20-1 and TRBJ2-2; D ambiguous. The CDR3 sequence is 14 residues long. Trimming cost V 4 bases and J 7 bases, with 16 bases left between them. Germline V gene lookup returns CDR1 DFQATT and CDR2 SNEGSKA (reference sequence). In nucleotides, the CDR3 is TGCAGTGCTACTCAAGCGAGGTTTCTCGGGGAGCTGTTTTTT. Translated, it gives CSATQARFLGELFF.

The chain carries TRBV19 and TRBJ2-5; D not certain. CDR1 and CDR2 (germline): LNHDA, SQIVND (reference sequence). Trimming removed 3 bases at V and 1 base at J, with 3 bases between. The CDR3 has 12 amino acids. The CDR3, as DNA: TGTGCCAGTAGTATGGGCCAAGAGACCCAGTACTTC. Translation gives CASSMGQETQYF.

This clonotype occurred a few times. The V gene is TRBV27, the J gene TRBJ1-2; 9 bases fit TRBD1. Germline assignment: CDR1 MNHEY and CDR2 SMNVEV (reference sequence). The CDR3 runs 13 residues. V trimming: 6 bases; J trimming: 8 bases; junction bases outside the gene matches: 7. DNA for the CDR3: TGTGCCAGCAGCTTACAGGGGGCGAACGGCTACACCTTC. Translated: CASSLQGANGYTF.

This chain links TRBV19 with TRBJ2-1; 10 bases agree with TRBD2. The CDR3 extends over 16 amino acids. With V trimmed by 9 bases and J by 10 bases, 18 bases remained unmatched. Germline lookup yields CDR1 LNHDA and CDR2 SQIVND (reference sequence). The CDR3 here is CASGGRAGGPGGEQFF. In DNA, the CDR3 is TGTGCCAGCGGGGGACGAGCGGGAGGGCCTGGTGGGGAGCAGTTCTTC.

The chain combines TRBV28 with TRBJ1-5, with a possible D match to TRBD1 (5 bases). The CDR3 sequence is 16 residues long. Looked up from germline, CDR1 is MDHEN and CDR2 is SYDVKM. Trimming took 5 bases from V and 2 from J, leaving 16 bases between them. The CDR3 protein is CASSPFGTWGNQPQHF. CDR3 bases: TGTGCCAGCAGTCCCTTCGGGACGTGGGGCAATCAGCCCCAGCATTTT.

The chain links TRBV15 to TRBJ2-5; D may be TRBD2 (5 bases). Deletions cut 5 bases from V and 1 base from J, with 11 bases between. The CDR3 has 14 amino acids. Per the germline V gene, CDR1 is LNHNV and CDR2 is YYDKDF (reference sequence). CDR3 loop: CATSGGRVQETQYF. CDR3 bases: TGTGCCACCAGCGGAGGTCGAGTCCAAGAGACCCAGTACTTC.

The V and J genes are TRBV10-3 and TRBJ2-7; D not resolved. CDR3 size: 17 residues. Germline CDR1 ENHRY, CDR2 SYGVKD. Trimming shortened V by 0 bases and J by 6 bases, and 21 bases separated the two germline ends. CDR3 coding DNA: TGTGCCATCAGTGAGTCGAGTGGTAGTTCTAGGTTTGGCGAGCAGTACTTC. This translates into CAISESSGSSRFGEQYF.

The CDR3 is CASSVKGAGGPHVYEQYF. In DNA form, the CDR3 reads TGTGCCAGCAGCGTCAAGGGAGCAGGGGGACCTCACGTCTACGAGCAGTACTTC. V and J are TRBV5-4 and TRBJ2-7, with 7 bases that match TRBD1. CDR3 length: 18 amino acids. Germline lookup yields CDR1 SGHNT and CDR2 YYREEE (reference sequence). Trimming cost V 4 bases and J 3 bases; bases outside gene matches: 19.

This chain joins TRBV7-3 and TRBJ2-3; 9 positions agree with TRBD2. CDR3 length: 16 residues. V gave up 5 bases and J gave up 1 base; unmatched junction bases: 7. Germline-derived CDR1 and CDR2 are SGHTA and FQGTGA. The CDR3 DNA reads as TGTGCCAGCAGCGGGGCGACTAGCGGCGGCACAGATACGCAGTATTTT. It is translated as CASSGATSGGTDTQYF.

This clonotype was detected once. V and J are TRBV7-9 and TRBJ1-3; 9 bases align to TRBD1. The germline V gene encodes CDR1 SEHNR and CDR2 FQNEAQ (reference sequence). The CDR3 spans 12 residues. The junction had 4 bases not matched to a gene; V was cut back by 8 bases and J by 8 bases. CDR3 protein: CASGGQGDTIYF. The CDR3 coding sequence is TGTGCCAGCGGGGGACAGGGTGACACCATATATTTT.

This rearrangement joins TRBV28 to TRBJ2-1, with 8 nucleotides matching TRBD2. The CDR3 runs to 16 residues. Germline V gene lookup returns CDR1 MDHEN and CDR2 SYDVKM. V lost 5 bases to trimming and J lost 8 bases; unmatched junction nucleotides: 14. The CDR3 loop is CASSPQRVAGWYEQFF. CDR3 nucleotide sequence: TGTGCCAGCAGTCCGCAGAGGGTAGCGGGATGGTATGAGCAGTTCTTC.

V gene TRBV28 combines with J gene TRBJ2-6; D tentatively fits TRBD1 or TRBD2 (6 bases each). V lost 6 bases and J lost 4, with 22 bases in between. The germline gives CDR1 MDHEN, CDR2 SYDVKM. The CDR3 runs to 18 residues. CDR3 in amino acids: CASSPRGGGLKGANVLTF. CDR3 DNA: TGTGCCAGCAGCCCCCGCGGTGGGGGGCTGAAAGGGGCCAACGTCCTGACTTTC. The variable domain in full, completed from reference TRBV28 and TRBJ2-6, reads DVKVTQSSRYLVKRTGEKVFLECVQDMDHENMFWYRQDPGLGLRLIYFSYDVKMKEKGDIPEGYSVSREKKERFSLILESASTNQTSMYLCASSPRGGGLKGANVLTFGAGSRLTVL.

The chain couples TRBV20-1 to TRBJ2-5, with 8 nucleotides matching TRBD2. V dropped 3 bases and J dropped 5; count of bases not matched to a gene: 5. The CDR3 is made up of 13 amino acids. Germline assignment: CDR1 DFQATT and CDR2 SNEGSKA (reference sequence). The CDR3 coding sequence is TGCAGTGCTAGCGGGAGGGCCGGGGAGACCCAGTACTTC. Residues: CSASGRAGETQYF.

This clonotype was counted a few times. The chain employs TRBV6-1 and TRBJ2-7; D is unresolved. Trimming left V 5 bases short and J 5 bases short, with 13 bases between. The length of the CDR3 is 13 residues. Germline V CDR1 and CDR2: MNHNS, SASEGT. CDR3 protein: CASSRESDDEQYF. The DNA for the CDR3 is TGTGCCAGCAGTAGGGAATCCGACGACGAGCAGTACTTC.

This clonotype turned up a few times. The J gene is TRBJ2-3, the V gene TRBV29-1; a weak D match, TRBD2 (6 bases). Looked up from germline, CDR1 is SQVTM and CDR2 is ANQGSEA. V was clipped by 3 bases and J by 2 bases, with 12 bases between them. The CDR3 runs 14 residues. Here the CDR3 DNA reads TGCAGCGTTGATGGTAGCGGAACCACAGATACGCAGTATTTT. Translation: CSVDGSGTTDTQYF.

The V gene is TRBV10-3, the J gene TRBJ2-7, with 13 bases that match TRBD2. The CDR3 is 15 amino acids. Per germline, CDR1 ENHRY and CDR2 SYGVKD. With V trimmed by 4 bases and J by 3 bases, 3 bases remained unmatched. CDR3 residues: CAISAGTSGNYEQYF. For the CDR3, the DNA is TGTGCCATCAGTGCCGGGACTAGCGGGAACTACGAGCAGTACTTC.

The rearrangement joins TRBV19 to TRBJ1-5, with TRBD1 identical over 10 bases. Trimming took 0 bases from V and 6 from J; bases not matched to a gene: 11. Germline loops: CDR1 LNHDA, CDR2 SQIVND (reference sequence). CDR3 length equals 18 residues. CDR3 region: CASSIDLRTGGMFQPQHF. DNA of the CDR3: TGTGCCAGTAGTATAGATCTTAGGACAGGGGGTATGTTTCAGCCCCAGCATTTT.

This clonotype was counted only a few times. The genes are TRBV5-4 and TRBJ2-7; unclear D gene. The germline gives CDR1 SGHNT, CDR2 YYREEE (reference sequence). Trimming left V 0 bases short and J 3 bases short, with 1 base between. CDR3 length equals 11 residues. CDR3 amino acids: CASSLGYEQYF. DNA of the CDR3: TGTGCCAGCAGCTTGGGCTACGAGCAGTACTTC.

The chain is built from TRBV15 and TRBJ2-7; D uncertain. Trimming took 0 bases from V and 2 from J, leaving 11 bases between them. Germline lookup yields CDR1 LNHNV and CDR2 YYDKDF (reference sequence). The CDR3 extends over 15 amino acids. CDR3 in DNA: TGTGCCACCAGCAGAGATCGGTCGACAACCTACGAGCAGTACTTC. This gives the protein CATSRDRSTTYEQYF.

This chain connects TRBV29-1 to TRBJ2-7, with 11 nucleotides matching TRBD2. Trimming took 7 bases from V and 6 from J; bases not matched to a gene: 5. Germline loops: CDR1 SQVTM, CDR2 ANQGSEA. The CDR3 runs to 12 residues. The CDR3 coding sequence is TGCAGCGCAGGGACTAGCGGTGGCGAGCAGTACTTC. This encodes CSAGTSGGEQYF.

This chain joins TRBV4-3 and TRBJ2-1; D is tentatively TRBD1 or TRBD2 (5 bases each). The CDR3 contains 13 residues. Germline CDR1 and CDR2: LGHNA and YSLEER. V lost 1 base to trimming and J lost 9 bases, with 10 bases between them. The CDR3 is CASSQVSGREQFF. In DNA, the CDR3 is TGCGCCAGCAGCCAAGTTTCGGGACGTGAGCAGTTCTTC.